This section outlines one T cell receptor (beta chain) sequence together with its context. The data were obtained in a study of T cells in Graves' hyperthyroidism and ophthalmopathy. V lost 0 bases, J lost 8 bases, and 5 bases stayed unmatched. CDR3 length: 15 amino acids. Germline values: CDR1 LGHNA, CDR2 YNFKEQ. TCR beta CDR3 regions were amplified from RNA transcripts. First-round RT-PCR of the TCR CDR3 relied on the HTBI primer set. TCRdb reprocessed the multiplex PCR reads with MiXCR, giving one entry per CDR3 protein. The repertoire holds around 600,000 distinct CDR3 sequences, with about 14% as singletons.

This chain uses TRBV4-2 with TRBJ1-4; 8 nucleotides match TRBD1. The TCR was taken from a woman between 50 and 59 years old with Graves' ophthalmopathy. The specimen was blood. CDR3 in amino acids: CASSQDGQGNEKLFF. CDR3 sequence (DNA): TGTGCCAGCAGCCAAGATGGACAGGGTAACGAAAAACTGTTTTTT.